This is a list of T cell receptor beta chains from one sample in a study of shared clonotypes between healthy human individuals. The assay was immunoSEQ multiplex PCR, and TCRdb's table has in-frame clones only and misses some. The sample consists of 2 million to 2.5 million clones, over 85% of them appearing once. The sequenced material came from naive CD4+ T cells from PBMCs. Receptors originate from a man younger than 35 in good health. Some clones in this sample may be carry-over from other donors' samples. The CDR3 runs from the conserved cysteine through the conserved F or W. The D gene is left open where the match is weak. Size is stated for part of the rows, as once, few or many counts, or as a class when the clone is expanded.

TGTGCCAGCAGCACCTCGACTAGTGGCGGGCACCAAGAGACCCAGTACTTC CASSTSTSGGHQETQYF NA TRBV9 NA TRBJ2-5
TGTGCCAGCAGCCCCACGGAGGGGGCTGGAGAGACCCAGTACTTC CASSPTEGAGETQYF NA TRBV7-9 NA TRBJ2-5
TGCGCCAGCAGCCAAGCCTACCTAGCGAATCCTTACAATGAGCAGTTCTTC CASSQAYLANPYNEQFF NA TRBV4-1 NA TRBJ2-1
TGTGCCAGCAGCTCTGGACTAGCGGGAGAGAATGAGCAGTTCTTC CASSSGLAGENEQFF TRBD2 TRBV11-3 NA TRBJ2-1
TGTGCCAGCCGCCGGGACACTTACTCCTACGAGCAGTACTTC CASRRDTYSYEQYF NA TRBV19 NA TRBJ2-7
TGTGCCAGCAGCTTAAACGGGGGCTATGGCTACACCTTC CASSLNGGYGYTF NA TRBV7-3 NA TRBJ1-2
TGTGCCAGCAGTGAAACTTACAATGAGCAGTTCTTC CASSETYNEQFF NA TRBV25-1 NA TRBJ2-1
TGTGCCAGCAGCCAAAGGACGGACCCCTACGAGCAGTACTTC CASSQRTDPYEQYF NA TRBV4-2 NA TRBJ2-7
TGTGCCAGTAGTAGGCAGGTATCAGAGACCCAGTACTTC CASSRQVSETQYF NA TRBV19 NA TRBJ2-5
TGTGCCAGTAGTATTACAGGCTCTAACTATGGCTACACCTTC CASSITGSNYGYTF NA TRBV19 NA TRBJ1-2
TGTGCTCATGGGCGGTACAATGAGCAGTTCTTC CAHGRYNEQFF NA TRBV30 NA TRBJ2-1
TGCGCCAGCAGCCAAGAGGCACTATACTCCTACAATGAGCAGTTCTTC CASSQEALYSYNEQFF NA TRBV4-3 once TRBJ2-1
TGTGCCAGTACCACAAGGGGGGCAAACACTGAAGCTTTCTTT CASTTRGANTEAFF NA TRBV19 NA TRBJ1-1
TGTGCCAGTAGTACGGCGCGTTGGACAGATACGCAGTATTTT CASSTARWTDTQYF NA TRBV19 NA TRBJ2-3
TGTGCCAGCAGCTTGAAACCGGGACAATCCTACGAGCAGTACTTC CASSLKPGQSYEQYF NA TRBV5-6 NA TRBJ2-7
TGTGCCACCCAACAGGGGCTGAACACTGAAGCTTTCTTT CATQQGLNTEAFF TRBD1 TRBV5-4 NA TRBJ1-1
TGTGCCAGCAGCTTAGAAATCCCCGCAAACACCATATATTTT CASSLEIPANTIYF NA TRBV7-9 NA TRBJ1-3
TGTGCCAGCAGCGCCATAAAATCGAGCGGGAGTAAAGTTCATGAGCAGTTCTTC CASSAIKSSGSKVHEQFF TRBD2 TRBV9 once TRBJ2-1
TGCGCCAGCGGCCCAGCACCGGATACGCAGTATTTT CASGPAPDTQYF NA TRBV5-1 NA TRBJ2-3
TGTGCCAGCAGTTACTCTAGACAGGAAAACACTGAAGCTTTCTTT CASSYSRQENTEAFF NA TRBV6-5 NA TRBJ1-1
TGTGCCAGCAGCCACAGAATGGGACAGGGGACCGAAGCTTTCTTT CASSHRMGQGTEAFF TRBD1 TRBV6-5 NA TRBJ1-1
TGTGCCAGCAGTTCAGGGTTGACCGTTGTCTATGGCTACACCTTC CASSSGLTVVYGYTF NA TRBV28 NA TRBJ1-2
TGTGCCAGCAGTTCAAAGCCGAAAGGATATGGCTACACCTTC CASSSKPKGYGYTF NA TRBV6-5 NA TRBJ1-2
TGTGCCAGTAGATGGACACTCTCTGGGGCCAACGTCCTGACTTTC CASRWTLSGANVLTF NA TRBV19 once TRBJ2-6
TGTGCCAGCACCCTGATGTTAGGAGCGGGGGGCACAGATACGCAGTATTTT CASTLMLGAGGTDTQYF TRBD2 TRBV11-2 NA TRBJ2-3
TGTGCCAGCAGCCTGGTAGCGGGAGGCTCCTACGAGCAGTACTTC CASSLVAGGSYEQYF TRBD2 TRBV28 NA TRBJ2-7